A selection of T cell receptor beta chains follows, all from one sample in a study of beta chain features in type 1 diabetes. TCRdb's table, derived via immunoSEQ multiplex PCR, lists solely in-frame clones and lacks some. The sample lists tens of thousands of clones, 55% to 70% occurring once. The sequenced sample was stem cell memory CD4+ T cells from blood. These receptors all come from a woman aged 40 to 50 with type 1 diabetes. CDR3s include the opening cysteine and the closing phenylalanine or tryptophan. The D gene is left open where the match is weak. Expanded clones are given a class, and other clones once, few, many or no size at all.

v_call	j_call	cdr3_length	d_call	clone_size	cdr3_nt	cdr3_aa
TRBV7-2	TRBJ2-7	15	.	.	TGTGCCAGCAGCTTATTAACAGCAAACTCCTACGAGCAGTACTTC	CASSLLTANSYEQYF
TRBV7-9	TRBJ2-7	13	.	.	TGTGCCAGCAGCTTAGCGAGGGGAGGCGAGCAGTACTTC	CASSLARGGEQYF
TRBV7-8	TRBJ2-5	13	.	.	TGTGCCAGCAGCTTATACAGCCAAGAGACCCAGTACTTC	CASSLYSQETQYF
TRBV6-6	TRBJ2-4	15	.	.	TGTGCCAGCAATGCTAAAGACAGAGCTTCGAACATTCAGTACTTC	CASNAKDRASNIQYF
TRBV19	TRBJ2-7	16	.	.	TGTGCCAGTAGTACGTCAGGGTTCCCAAACTCCTACGAGCAGTACTTC	CASSTSGFPNSYEQYF
TRBV5-4	TRBJ1-2	16	.	few	TGCGCCAGCAGCCAAGAGATCGGAGGGAGGTCCTATGGCTACACCTTC	CASSQEIGGRSYGYTF
TRBV5-6	TRBJ2-2	13	.	.	TGTGCCAGCAGCTGGAGTAGCGCCGGGGAGCTGTTTTTT	CASSWSSAGELFF
TRBV2	TRBJ2-2	14	TRBD2	.	TGTGCCAGCATAGGCGCTAGCGGGACCGGGGAGCTGTTTTTT	CASIGASGTGELFF
TRBV7-3	TRBJ1-5	13	.	.	TGTGCCAGCAGCATCGACAGGAATCAGCCCCAGCATTTT	CASSIDRNQPQHF
TRBV19	TRBJ1-5	14	.	.	TGTGCCAGTAGAACCCAAGGGGGAAATCAGCCCCAGCATTTT	CASRTQGGNQPQHF
TRBV9	TRBJ1-1	16	TRBD1	.	TGTGCCAGCACCGACAGACCCGGACAGGGGAACACTGAAGCTTTCTTT	CASTDRPGQGNTEAFF
TRBV28	TRBJ2-7	14	.	once	TGTGCCAGCAACCAGGACAACCAATTCTACGAGCAGTACTTC	CASNQDNQFYEQYF
TRBV12-5	TRBJ2-6	18	TRBD1	.	TGTGCTAGTGGTTCCCGACCCGGGACAGGGGCTGGGGCCAACGTCCTGACTTTC	CASGSRPGTGAGANVLTF
TRBV6-1	TRBJ2-5	14	.	.	TGTGCCAGCAGTGAAGGTCACTGGCAAGAGACCCAGTACTTC	CASSEGHWQETQYF
TRBV5-1	TRBJ1-1	14	TRBD1	.	TGCGCCAGCAGCTCCAAGACAGGGACCACTGAAGCTTTCTTT	CASSSKTGTTEAFF
TRBV9	TRBJ2-7	14	.	once	TGTGCCAGCAGCCCTTACGGTGGACTCGACGAGCAGTACTTC	CASSPYGGLDEQYF
TRBV19	TRBJ1-4	14	TRBD1	.	TGTGCCAGCTCCGAGGGGGCCCGTAATGAAAAACTGTTTTTT	CASSEGARNEKLFF